This T cell receptor (beta chain) was documented in a study of beta chain features in type 1 diabetes. Study in general: Across all samples, fewer than 140 million sorted cells were examined.

Of note for this clone: What it binds is unknown.

Sequencing targeted expressed TCRB transcripts, as all isolated RNA had been reverse transcribed. TCRdb keeps only in-frame clones here, not all; method: immunoSEQ multiplex PCR. In the table there are about 160,000 clones, about a tenth of which are singletons. Regarding the study as a whole: Shortening of TCRB CDR3s, moderate but significant, appeared in all four CD4+ subsets of Type 1 diabetes patients. Individuals with type 1 diabetes displayed fewer insertions and more deletions at VDJ junctions.

CD4+ naive, central memory, regulatory and stem cell-like memory cells were sorted via CD45RO/CCR7/CD25/CD127/CD95/CD27. This receptor was identified in a man aged 25 to 45 with type 1 diabetes. The material sequenced was central memory CD4+ T cells from blood.

The CDR3 nucleotides are TGTGCCAGTAGTATAAGTGGGGGGAGCTCCTACAATGAGCAGTTCTTC. Translation: CASSISGGSSYNEQFF. The chain uses TRBV19 and TRBJ2-1, with a possible D match to TRBD2 (6 bases). Germline V CDR1 and CDR2: LNHDA, SQIVND (reference sequence). The CDR3 length is 16 residues. Trimming took off 2 bases at V and 0 bases at J, with 11 bases between the two ends.